This TCR beta chain was found in a study of cytomegalovirus exposure and HLA in healthy donors. Overall study: The roughly 670 first-cohort repertoires shared a platform with the 120 or so validation repertoires, as reported in a later analysis.

Sequencing was performed with immunoSEQ multiplex PCR; in TCRdb, only in-frame clones are kept and a portion is missing. The sample contains over 100,000 clones, roughly 90% of which appear only once. After removal of 1 base from V and 4 bases from J, the junction contained 3 bases not matched to a gene. CDR1 and CDR2 (germline): LNHNV, YYDKDF (reference sequence). CDR3 size: 15 residues. This rearrangement joins TRBV15 to TRBJ2-1; 8 nucleotides match TRBD2. The TCR was taken from a woman aged 18-29 years in good health and CMV-seronegative. The sequencing input was PBMCs. The CDR3 loop is CATSRGAGGYNEQFF. CDR3 coding DNA: TGTGCCACCAGCAGAGGGGCGGGAGGTTACAATGAGCAGTTCTTC.